The T cell receptor (beta chain) under discussion was sequenced for a study of T cell responses to AZD1222 COVID-19 vaccine. Study results and limitations: Increased Spike-specific TCR breadth and depth were observed after two AZD1222 doses.

Sequencing used immunoSEQ multiplex PCR; TCRdb keeps in-frame clones, though not all of them. The repertoire holds about 67,000 clones, with roughly 80% as singletons. This clone appeared a few times. Its antigen is currently unknown. The CDR3 sequence is 16 residues long. CDR1 is MRHNA and CDR2 is SNTAGT in the germline V gene. J gave up 1 base and V 9 bases, and 12 bases lay outside the gene matches. The TCR originated in an adult who received the AZD1222 COVID-19 vaccine. Sequenced material: peripheral blood, taken 28 days after the second AZD1222 dose. This chain connects TRBV6-4 to TRBJ1-1, with TRBD1 identical over 9 bases. The CDR3 coding sequence is TGTGCCAGTAGCAAGCGCGAGGGACAGGGGAACACTGAAGCTTTCTTT. Its translation is CASSKREGQGNTEAFF.